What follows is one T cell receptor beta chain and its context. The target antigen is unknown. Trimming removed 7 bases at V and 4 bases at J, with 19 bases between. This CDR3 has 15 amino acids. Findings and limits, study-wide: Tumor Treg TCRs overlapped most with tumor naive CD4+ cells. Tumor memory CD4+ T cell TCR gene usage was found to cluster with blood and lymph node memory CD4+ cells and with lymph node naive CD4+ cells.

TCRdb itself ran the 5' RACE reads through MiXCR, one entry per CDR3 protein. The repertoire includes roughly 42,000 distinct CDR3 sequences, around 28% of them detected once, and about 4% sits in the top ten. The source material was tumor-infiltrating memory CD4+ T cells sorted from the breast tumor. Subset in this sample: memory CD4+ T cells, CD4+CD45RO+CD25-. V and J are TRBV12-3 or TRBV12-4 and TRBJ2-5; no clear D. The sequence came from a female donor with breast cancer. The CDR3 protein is CASTVSTPLGETQYF. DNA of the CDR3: TGTGCCAGCACTGTTTCGACTCCCCTGGGAGAGACCCAGTACTTC.